This entry lists 3 T cell receptor beta chains sequenced from one sample in a study of low-dose radiotherapy and immunotherapy resistance in tumors. The time point here: before trial treatment. TRAV- and TRBV-specific primers were used for first-strand cDNA, which covered alpha and beta chains. Amplification, which lasted around 20 PCR cycles, used a constant-region primer and V-primer adapter to amplify TCRs. One entry per CDR3 protein, called by TCRdb with MiXCR from the reads. The sample contains tens of thousands of distinct CDR3 sequences, approximately 25% of which appear only once. This specimen consisted of PBMCs, obtained before treatment. Every receptor here comes from a male donor with rectosigmoid adenocarcinoma.

This clonotype was observed many times. This CDR3 is CSVEGFGDDTEAFF. In DNA form, the CDR3 reads TGCAGCGTTGAGGGATTTGGGGACGACACTGAAGCTTTCTTT. V is TRBV29-1 and J is TRBJ1-1; D may be TRBD1 (5 bases). The length of the CDR3 is 14 residues. Trimming left V 3 bases short and J 3 bases short, with 14 bases between. Germline V gene data show CDR1 as SQVTM and CDR2 as ANQGSEA. Variable domain in full (rest from reference TRBV29-1 and TRBJ1-1): SAVISQKPSRDICQRGTSLTIQCQVDSQVTMMFWYRQQPGQSLTLIATANQGSEATYESGFVIDKFPISRPNLTFSTLTVSNMSPEDSSIYLCSVEGFGDDTEAFFGQGTRLTVV.

In this sample, this clonotype turned up many times. J is TRBJ2-7 and V is TRBV10-3; D is unclear. This CDR3 has 15 amino acids. The V gene lost 0 bases and the J gene lost 1 base, with 10 bases spanning the gap. Germline loops: CDR1 ENHRY, CDR2 SYGVKD. CDR3 nucleotides: TGTGCCATCAGTGAGTCGCACGGGCAATCCTACGAGCAGTACTTC. It yields the protein CAISESHGQSYEQYF.

The table lists this clonotype with many counts. J is TRBJ1-3 and V is TRBV12-3 or TRBV12-4; TRBD1 agrees at 9 bases. The V segment lost 5 bases and the J segment 4 bases; nucleotides outside the gene matches: 3. There are 14 residues in the CDR3. CDR3 bases: TGTGCCAGCAGTCCCGGGACAGGGGGAAACACCATATATTTT. It codes for CASSPGTGGNTIYF.